This TCR beta chain came from a study of cytomegalovirus exposure and HLA in healthy donors. Study results and limitations: Per a prior analysis, the majority of TCR beta V segments were productive roughly 87% or roughly 30% of the time. A missense variant in DCLRE1C was later tied to TCR beta V- and J-gene trimming.

From germline, CDR1 is SEHNR and CDR2 FQNEAQ (reference sequence). The CDR3 spans 15 residues. Trimming left V 1 base short and J 10 bases short, with 14 bases between. Use of 60 Vbeta and 13 Jbeta primers characterized the PCR. Clones were sequenced by immunoSEQ multiplex PCR, and TCRdb holds only the in-frame ones, with some missing. The sample's table shows around 120,000 clones. About this clone: The antigen remains undetermined.

This clonotype was obtained from a man in his fifties or sixties in good health and CMV-seronegative. This sequence joins TRBV7-9 and TRBJ1-6, with D possibly matching TRBD1 (6 bases). The sample comprised PBMCs. CDR3 sequence reads: CASSLVQGPNSPLHF. The CDR3 DNA follows: TGTGCCAGCAGCTTAGTACAGGGTCCGAACTCACCCCTCCACTTT. The variable domain in full, with the rest retrieved from reference TRBV7-9 and TRBJ1-6, is DTGVSQNPRHKITKRGQNVTFRCDPISEHNRLYWYRQTLGQGPEFLTYFQNEAQLEKSRLLSDRFSAERPKGSFSTLEIQRTEQGDSAMYLCASSLVQGPNSPLHFGNGTRLTVT.